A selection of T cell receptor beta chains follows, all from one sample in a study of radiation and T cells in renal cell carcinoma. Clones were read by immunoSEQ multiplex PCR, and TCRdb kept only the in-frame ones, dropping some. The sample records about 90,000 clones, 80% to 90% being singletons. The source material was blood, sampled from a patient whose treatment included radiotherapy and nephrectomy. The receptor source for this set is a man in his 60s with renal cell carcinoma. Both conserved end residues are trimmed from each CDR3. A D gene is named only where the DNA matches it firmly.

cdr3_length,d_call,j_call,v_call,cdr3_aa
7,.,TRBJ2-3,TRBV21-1,ASSKVKV
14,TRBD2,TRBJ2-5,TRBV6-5,ASSYSSGGLGETQY
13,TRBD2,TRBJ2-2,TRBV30,AWRAGVRGTGELF
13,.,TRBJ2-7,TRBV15,ATSRDPPQSYEQY
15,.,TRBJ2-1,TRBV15,ATSRDLARTFAREQF
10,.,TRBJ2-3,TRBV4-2,ASSADQYTQY
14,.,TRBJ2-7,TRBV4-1,ASSQDPQGLSYEQY
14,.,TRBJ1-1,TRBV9,ASSVAAQRLNTEAF
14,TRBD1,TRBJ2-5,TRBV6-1,ASSDGQGGGSGTQY
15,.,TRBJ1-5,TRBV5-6,ASSLNYSAGGCQPQH
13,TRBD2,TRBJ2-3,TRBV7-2,ASSLTSVNTDTQY
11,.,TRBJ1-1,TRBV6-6,ASSYGGGTEAF
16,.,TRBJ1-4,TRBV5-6,ASSLQLRDGTTNEKLF
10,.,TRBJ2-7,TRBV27,ASGQDGVEQY
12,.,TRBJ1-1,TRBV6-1,ASSELGGDREAF
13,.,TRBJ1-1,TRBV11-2,ASSLDRNRVTEAF
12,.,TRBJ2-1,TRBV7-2,ASSPFVPYNEQF
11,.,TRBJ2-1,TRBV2,ASSEEAYNEQF
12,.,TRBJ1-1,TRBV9,ASSRRISNTEAF
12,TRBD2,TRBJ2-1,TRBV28,ASSLSGNYNEQF
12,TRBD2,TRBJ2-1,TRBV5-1,ASTIGTSINEQF
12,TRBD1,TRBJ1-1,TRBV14,ASSPSRQGAGAF
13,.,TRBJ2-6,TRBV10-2,ATGDLHSGANVLT
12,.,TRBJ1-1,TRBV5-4,ASSSPILNTEAF
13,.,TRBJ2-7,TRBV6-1,ASSEEAGYSYEQY
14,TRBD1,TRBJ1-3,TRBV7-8,ASSLGQGATGNTIY
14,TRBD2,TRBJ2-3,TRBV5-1,ASSLLLAGRTDTQY